This TCR beta chain was sequenced for a study of shared clonotypes between healthy human individuals. In the source study's methods: Junction-only sequences without quality scores came from ImmunoSEQ, so filtering differed. Profiling relied on immunoSEQ multiplex PCR, and the TCRdb table lists in-frame clones only, not all of them. D and trimming were read from the DNA, whereas the V and J calls and clone size are those reported in that table. The sample lists about 2.4 million clones, approximately 94% occurring once. Sequencing was performed on naive CD4+ T cells from PBMCs. The sample's subset: CD45RA+ positively selected. This receptor was taken from a man aged 18 to 35 in good health. Some clones in this sample may be carry-over from other donors' samples.

As DNA, the CDR3 is TGTGCCAGCTCAAGACGACTAGCAACTGAAGAGACCCAGTACTTC. Its protein product is CASSRRLATEETQYF. The rearrangement links TRBV18 to TRBJ2-5, with TRBD2 identical over 7 bases. Germline assignment: CDR1 KGHSH and CDR2 LQKENI. With 5 bases clipped from V and 3 bases from J, the junction kept 9 bases outside the gene matches. The CDR3 totals 15 residues.